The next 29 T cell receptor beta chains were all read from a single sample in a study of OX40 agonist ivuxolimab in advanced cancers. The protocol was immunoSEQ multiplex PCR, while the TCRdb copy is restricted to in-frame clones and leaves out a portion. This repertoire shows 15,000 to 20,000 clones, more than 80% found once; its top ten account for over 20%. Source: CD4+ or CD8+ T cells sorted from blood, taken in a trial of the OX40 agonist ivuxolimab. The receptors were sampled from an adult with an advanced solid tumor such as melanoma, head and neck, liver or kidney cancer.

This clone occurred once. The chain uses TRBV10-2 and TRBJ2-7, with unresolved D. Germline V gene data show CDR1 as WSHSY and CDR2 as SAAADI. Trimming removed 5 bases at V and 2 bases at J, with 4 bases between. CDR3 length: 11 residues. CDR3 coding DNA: TGCGCCAGCAGTCCTACCTACGAGCAGTACTTC. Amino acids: CASSPTYEQYF.

Here the CDR3 reads CASSLGWLETNEQFF. The CDR3, as DNA: TGTGCCAGCAGCTTAGGGTGGTTGGAAACCAATGAGCAGTTCTTC. This chain connects TRBV7-9 to TRBJ2-1, with no clear D. From germline, CDR1 is SEHNR and CDR2 FQNEAQ (reference sequence). The ends were cut back, 1 base at V and 6 bases at J, with 13 bases in the middle. The CDR3 length is 15 residues.

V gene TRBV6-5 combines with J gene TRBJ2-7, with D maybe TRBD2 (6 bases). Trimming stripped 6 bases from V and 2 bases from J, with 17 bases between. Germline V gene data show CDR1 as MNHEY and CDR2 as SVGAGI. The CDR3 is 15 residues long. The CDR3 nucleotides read TGTGCCAGCAGCCGAAGCACGGGAGCCACCTACGAGCAGTACTTC. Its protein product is CASSRSTGATYEQYF.

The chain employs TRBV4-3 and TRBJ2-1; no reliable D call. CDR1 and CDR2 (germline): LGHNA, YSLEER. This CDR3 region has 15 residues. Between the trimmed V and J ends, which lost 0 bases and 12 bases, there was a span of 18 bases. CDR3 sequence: CASSQDWVVALRQFF. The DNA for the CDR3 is TGCGCCAGCAGCCAAGATTGGGTCGTCGCTTTAAGGCAGTTCTTC.

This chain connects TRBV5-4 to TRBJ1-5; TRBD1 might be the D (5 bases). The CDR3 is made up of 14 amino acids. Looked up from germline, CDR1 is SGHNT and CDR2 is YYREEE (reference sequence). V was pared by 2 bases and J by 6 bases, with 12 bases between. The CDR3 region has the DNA TGTGCCAGCAGCTTATCGGGGGAAGGTCAGCCCCAGCATTTT. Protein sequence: CASSLSGEGQPQHF.

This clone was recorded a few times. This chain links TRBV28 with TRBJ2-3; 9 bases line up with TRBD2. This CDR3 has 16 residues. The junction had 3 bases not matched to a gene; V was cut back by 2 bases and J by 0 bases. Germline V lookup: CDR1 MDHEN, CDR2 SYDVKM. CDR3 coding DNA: TGTGCCAGCAGTTTAAGTCTAGCGGGGAGCACAGATACGCAGTATTTT. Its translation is CASSLSLAGSTDTQYF.

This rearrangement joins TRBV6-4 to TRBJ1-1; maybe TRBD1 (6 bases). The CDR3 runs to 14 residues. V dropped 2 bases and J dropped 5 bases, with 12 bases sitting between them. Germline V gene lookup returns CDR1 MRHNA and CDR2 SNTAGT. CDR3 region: CASSDKGDGTEAFF. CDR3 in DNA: TGTGCCAGCAGTGACAAGGGGGATGGAACTGAAGCTTTCTTT.

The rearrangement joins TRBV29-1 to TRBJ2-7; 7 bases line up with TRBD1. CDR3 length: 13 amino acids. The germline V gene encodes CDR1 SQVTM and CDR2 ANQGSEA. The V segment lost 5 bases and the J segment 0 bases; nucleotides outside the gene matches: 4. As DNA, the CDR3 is TGCAGCGTTCCGGGACAGAACTCCTACGAGCAGTACTTC. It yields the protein CSVPGQNSYEQYF.

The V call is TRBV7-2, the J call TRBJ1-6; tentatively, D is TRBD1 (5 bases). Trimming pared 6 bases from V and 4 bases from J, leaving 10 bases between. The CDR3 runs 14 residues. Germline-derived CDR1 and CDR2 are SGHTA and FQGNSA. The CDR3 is CASRARGYNSPLHF. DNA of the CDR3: TGTGCCAGCAGGGCTCGGGGGTATAATTCACCCCTCCACTTT.

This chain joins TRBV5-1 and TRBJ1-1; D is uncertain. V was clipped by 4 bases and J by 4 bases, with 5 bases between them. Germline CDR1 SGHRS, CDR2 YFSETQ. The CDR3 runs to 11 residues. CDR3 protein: CASSPGTEAFF. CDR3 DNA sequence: TGCGCCAGCAGCCCCGGCACTGAAGCTTTCTTT.

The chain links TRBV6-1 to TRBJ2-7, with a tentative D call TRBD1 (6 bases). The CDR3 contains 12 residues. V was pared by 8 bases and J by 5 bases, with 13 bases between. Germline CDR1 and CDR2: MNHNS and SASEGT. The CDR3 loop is CASLQGPHEQYF. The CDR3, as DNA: TGTGCCAGCCTACAGGGACCCCACGAGCAGTACTTC.

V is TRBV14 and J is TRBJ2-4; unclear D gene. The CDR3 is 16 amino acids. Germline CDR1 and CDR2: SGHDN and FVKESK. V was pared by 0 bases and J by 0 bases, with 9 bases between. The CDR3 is CASSQEGSSAKNIQYF. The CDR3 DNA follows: TGTGCCAGCAGCCAAGAAGGATCGTCAGCCAAAAACATTCAGTACTTC. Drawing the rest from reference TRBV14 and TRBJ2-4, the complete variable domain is EAGVTQFPSHSVIEKGQTVTLRCDPISGHDNLYWYRRVMGKEIKFLLHFVKESKQDESGMPNNRFLAERTGGTYSTLKVQPAELEDSGVYFCASSQEGSSAKNIQYFGAGTRLSVL.

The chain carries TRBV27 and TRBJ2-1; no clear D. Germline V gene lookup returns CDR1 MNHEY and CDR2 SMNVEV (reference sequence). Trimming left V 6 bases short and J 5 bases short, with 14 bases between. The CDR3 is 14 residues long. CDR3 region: CASSPGTTDNEQFF. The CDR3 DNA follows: TGTGCCAGCAGCCCTGGCACGACCGACAATGAGCAGTTCTTC.

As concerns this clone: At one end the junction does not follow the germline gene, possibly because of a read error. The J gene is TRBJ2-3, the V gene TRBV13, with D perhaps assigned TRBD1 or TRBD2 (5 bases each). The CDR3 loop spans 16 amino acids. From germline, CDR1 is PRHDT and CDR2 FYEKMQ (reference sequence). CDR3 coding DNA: TGTGCCAGCAGCCTAGGGACGGAAACCCGCACAGATACGCAGTATTTT. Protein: CASSLGTETRTDTQYF. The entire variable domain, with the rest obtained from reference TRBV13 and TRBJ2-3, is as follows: AAGVIQSPRHLIKEKRETATLKCYPIPRHDTVYWYQQGPGQDPQFLISFYEKMQSDKGSIPDRFSAQQFSDYHSELNMSSLELGDSALYFCASSLGTETRTDTQYFGPGTRLTVL.

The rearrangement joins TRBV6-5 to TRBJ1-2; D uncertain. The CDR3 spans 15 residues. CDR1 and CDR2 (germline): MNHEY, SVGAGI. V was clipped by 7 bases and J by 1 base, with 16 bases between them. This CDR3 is CASIKGDGFNYGYTF. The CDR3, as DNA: TGTGCCAGCATCAAGGGAGACGGATTTAACTATGGCTACACCTTC.

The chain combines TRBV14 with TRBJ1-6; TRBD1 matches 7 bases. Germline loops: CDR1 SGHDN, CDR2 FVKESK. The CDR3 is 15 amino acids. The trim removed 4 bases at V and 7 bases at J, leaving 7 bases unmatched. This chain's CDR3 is CASSLYRGGNSPLHF. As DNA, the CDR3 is TGTGCCAGCAGCCTATACAGGGGAGGGAATTCACCCCTCCACTTT.

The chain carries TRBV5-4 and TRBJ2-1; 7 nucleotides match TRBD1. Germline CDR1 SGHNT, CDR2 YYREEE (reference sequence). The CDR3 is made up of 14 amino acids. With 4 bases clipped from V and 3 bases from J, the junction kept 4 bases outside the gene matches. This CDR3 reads CASSMRQGYNEQFF. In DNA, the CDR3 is TGTGCCAGCAGCATGAGACAGGGCTACAATGAGCAGTTCTTC.

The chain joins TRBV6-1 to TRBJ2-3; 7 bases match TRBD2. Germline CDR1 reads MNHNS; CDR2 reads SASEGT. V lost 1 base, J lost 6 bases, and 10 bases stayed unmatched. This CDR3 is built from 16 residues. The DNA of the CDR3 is TGTGCCAGCAGTGAAGAAATGGGAGGGGATCGGGATACGCAGTATTTT. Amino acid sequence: CASSEEMGGDRDTQYF.

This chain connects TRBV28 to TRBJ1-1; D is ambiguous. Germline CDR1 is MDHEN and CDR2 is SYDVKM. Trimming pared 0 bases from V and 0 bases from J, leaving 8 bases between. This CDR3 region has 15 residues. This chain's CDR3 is CASSLWSSMNTEAFF. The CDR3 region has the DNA TGTGCCAGCAGTTTATGGTCTTCTATGAACACTGAAGCTTTCTTT.

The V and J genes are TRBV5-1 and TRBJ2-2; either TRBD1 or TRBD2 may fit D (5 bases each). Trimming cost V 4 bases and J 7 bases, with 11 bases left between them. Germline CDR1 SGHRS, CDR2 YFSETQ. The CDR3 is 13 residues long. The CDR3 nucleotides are TGCGCCAGCAGCGAGGGGAGCGGCGGGGAGCTGTTTTTT. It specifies CASSEGSGGELFF.

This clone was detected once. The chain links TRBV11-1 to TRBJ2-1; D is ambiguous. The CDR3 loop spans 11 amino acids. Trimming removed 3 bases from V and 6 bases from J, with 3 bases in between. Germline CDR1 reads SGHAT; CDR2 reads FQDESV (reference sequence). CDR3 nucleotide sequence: TGTGCCAGCAGCTTCGTCAATGAGCAGTTCTTC. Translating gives CASSFVNEQFF.

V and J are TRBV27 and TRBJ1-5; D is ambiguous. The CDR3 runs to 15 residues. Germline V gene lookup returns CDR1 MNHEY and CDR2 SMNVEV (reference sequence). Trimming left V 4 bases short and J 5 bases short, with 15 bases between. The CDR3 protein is CASSSDLWGHQPQHF. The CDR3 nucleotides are TGTGCCAGCAGTTCCGACCTTTGGGGTCATCAGCCCCAGCATTTT.

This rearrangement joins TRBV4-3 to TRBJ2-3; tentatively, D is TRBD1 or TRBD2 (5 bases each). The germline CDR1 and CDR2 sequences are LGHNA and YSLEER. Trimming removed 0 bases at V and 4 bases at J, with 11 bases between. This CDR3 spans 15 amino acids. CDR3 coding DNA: TGCGCCAGCAGCCAAGAACACCTGGGGGCAGATACGCAGTATTTT. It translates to CASSQEHLGADTQYF.

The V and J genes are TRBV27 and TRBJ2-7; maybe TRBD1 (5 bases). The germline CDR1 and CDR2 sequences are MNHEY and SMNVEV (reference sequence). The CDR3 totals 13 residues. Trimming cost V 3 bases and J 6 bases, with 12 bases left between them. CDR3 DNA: TGTGCCAGCAGTTTCTCACGGACACGCGAGCAGTACTTC. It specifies CASSFSRTREQYF.

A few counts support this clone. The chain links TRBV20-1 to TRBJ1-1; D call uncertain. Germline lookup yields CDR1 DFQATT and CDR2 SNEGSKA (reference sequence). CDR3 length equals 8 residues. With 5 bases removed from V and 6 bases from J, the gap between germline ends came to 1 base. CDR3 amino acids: CSAPEAFF. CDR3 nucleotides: TGCAGTGCTCCTGAAGCTTTCTTT.

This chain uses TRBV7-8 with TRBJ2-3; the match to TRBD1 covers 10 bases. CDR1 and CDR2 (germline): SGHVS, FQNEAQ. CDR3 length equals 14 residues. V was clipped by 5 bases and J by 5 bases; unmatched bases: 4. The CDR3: CASSPTGGLDTQYF. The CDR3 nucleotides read TGTGCCAGCAGCCCGACAGGGGGCCTAGATACGCAGTATTTT.

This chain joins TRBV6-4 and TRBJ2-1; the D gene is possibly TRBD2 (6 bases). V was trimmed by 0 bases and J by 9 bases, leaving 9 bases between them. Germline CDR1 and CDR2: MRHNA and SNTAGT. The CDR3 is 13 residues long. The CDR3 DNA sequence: TGTGCCAGCAGTGACTCCGGAGGGTTTGAGCAGTTCTTC. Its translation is CASSDSGGFEQFF.

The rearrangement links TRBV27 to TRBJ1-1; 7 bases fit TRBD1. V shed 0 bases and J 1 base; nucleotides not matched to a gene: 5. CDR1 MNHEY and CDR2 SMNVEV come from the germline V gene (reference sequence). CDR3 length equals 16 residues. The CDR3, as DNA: TGTGCCAGCAGTTTATCGCAGGGGGGTTGGAACACTGAAGCTTTCTTT. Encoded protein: CASSLSQGGWNTEAFF.

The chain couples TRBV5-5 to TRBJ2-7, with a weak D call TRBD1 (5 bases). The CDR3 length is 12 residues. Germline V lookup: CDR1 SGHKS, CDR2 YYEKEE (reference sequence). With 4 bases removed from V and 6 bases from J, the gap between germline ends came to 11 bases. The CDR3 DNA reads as TGTGCCAGCAGCAAGAACAGGCCCGAGCAGTACTTC. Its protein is CASSKNRPEQYF.